What follows are 27 T cell receptor beta chains derived from one specimen sequenced in a study of naive and memory T cell subsets. Both TRBC1 and TRBC2 were covered by a beta constant-region primer of two equimolar oligonucleotides. Four rounds of PCR amplified the ligated cDNA using nested alpha and beta constant-region primers plus SP2. TCRdb itself ran the UMI-ligation and nested PCR reads through MiXCR, one entry per CDR3 protein. The table has about 17,000 distinct CDR3 sequences, roughly 8.4% seen once; the top ten hold about 21%. Sequenced input: central memory CD8+ T cells from blood. The receptor set was obtained from a human donor in good health.

The chain links TRBV27 to TRBJ2-2; no clear D. CDR1 MNHEY and CDR2 SMNVEV come from the germline V gene (reference sequence). V lost 3 bases, J lost 7 bases, and 9 bases lay in between. This CDR3 contains 13 residues. CDR3 amino acids: CASSLSGGGELFF. The CDR3 nucleotides read TGTGCCAGCAGTTTGAGTGGCGGCGGGGAGCTGTTTTTT.

This rearrangement joins TRBV7-2 to TRBJ2-7; 12 bases are shared with TRBD2. Germline V gene lookup returns CDR1 SGHTA and CDR2 FQGNSA. The CDR3 has 15 amino acids. Losses at the gene ends were 4 bases for V and 5 bases for J; bases not matched to a gene: 6. The CDR3 region has the DNA TGTGCCAGCAGCTCTCTAGCGGGAGGGCCCCACGAGCAGTACTTC. This codes for CASSSLAGGPHEQYF.

This clonotype has only a few counts. The chain links TRBV3-1 to TRBJ2-1; possibly TRBD2 for D (6 bases). CDR1 is LGHDT and CDR2 is YNNKEL in the germline V gene (reference sequence). The CDR3 extends over 17 amino acids. Trimming removed 4 bases at V and 3 bases at J, with 19 bases between. The CDR3 DNA follows: TGTGCCAGCAGCCCCCTCTCGGCGGGGAAAGGCTACAATGAGCAGTTCTTC. Its translation is CASSPLSAGKGYNEQFF.

This clonotype was seen many times. This sequence joins TRBV19 and TRBJ2-3; D unclear. V dropped 3 bases and J dropped 2 bases, with 9 bases sitting between them. The germline V gene encodes CDR1 LNHDA and CDR2 SQIVND (reference sequence). The CDR3 contains 14 residues. The CDR3 protein is CASSIIGNTDTQYF. The DNA for the CDR3 is TGTGCCAGTAGTATCATAGGGAACACAGATACGCAGTATTTT.

This clonotype has a handful of counts. V usage is TRBV6-2 or TRBV6-3 and J usage is TRBJ2-7; tentatively, D is TRBD1 or TRBD2 (6 bases each). V lost 5 bases and J lost 6, with 17 bases in between. Germline-derived CDR1 and CDR2 are MNHEY and SVGEGT. The CDR3 is 14 amino acids. DNA of the CDR3: TGTGCCAGCAGTCCAGGAGGGGACACCCTCGAGCAGTACTTC. Amino acids: CASSPGGDTLEQYF.

The chain couples TRBV6-1 to TRBJ2-3, with 9 bases that match TRBD2. The CDR3 sequence is 17 residues long. V dropped 5 bases and J dropped 3; count of bases not matched to a gene: 12. Per the germline V gene, CDR1 is MNHNS and CDR2 is SASEGT. The CDR3 DNA reads TGTGCCAGCAGTATTGACATAGCGGGAGTATCGACAGATACGCAGTATTTT. Amino acid sequence: CASSIDIAGVSTDTQYF.

By proportion, this clonotype is medium-sized. The rearrangement links TRBV5-8 to TRBJ2-1; D unclear. The CDR3 is made up of 12 amino acids. CDR1 SGHTS and CDR2 YDEGEE come from the germline V gene. The V gene lost 0 bases and the J gene lost 7 bases, with 5 bases spanning the gap. The CDR3 loop is CASSLGGNEQFF. In nucleotides, the CDR3 is TGTGCCAGCAGCTTGGGAGGAAATGAGCAGTTCTTC.

This clonotype is labeled hyperexpanded. This chain uses TRBV7-6 with TRBJ2-7; D unclear. Germline V gene data show CDR1 as SGHVS and CDR2 as FNYEAQ. The CDR3 covers 11 residues. Trimming took off 5 bases at V and 3 bases at J, with 5 bases between the two ends. The CDR3 loop is CASSNDYEQYF. For the CDR3, the DNA is TGTGCCAGCAGCAACGACTACGAGCAGTACTTC. The whole variable domain, filled in from reference TRBV7-6 and TRBJ2-7, reads GAGVSQSPRYKVTKRGQDVALRCDPISGHVSLYWYRQALGQGPEFLTYFNYEAQQDKSGLPNDRFSAERPEGSISTLTIQRTEQRDSAMYRCASSNDYEQYFGPGTRLTVT.

The chain has TRBV7-6 and TRBJ2-6; a weak D match, TRBD1 (7 bases). With 5 bases removed from V and 4 bases from J, the gap between germline ends came to 21 bases. The CDR3 sequence is 18 residues long. Germline V gene data show CDR1 as SGHVS and CDR2 as FNYEAQ. The CDR3 bases are TGTGCCAGCAGCCCCGGCTTAGGGGGCGGGATAGGGGCCAACGTCCTGACTTTC. Translating it yields CASSPGLGGGIGANVLTF.

The chain combines TRBV7-9 with TRBJ2-7; 7 positions agree with TRBD2. The CDR3 spans 14 residues. The trim removed 8 bases at V and 5 bases at J, leaving 12 bases unmatched. Germline V gene lookup returns CDR1 SEHNR and CDR2 FQNEAQ (reference sequence). The CDR3 reads CASWGGTGPNEQYF. CDR3 DNA sequence: TGTGCCAGCTGGGGGGGAACGGGGCCTAACGAGCAGTACTTC.

At least ten counts were recorded for this clonotype. The V and J genes are TRBV4-2 and TRBJ2-3, with 12 bases identical to TRBD2. The ends lost 1 base at V and 4 bases at J; junction bases unmatched: 0. Per germline, CDR1 LGHNA and CDR2 YNFKEQ. The CDR3 totals 15 residues. This CDR3 reads CASSQASGGADTQYF. The CDR3 DNA reads as TGTGCCAGCAGCCAAGCTAGCGGGGGGGCAGATACGCAGTATTTT.

This clonotype showed up many times. V gene TRBV18 combines with J gene TRBJ1-6; no reliable D call. This CDR3 is built from 14 residues. Trimming shortened V by 2 bases and J by 8 bases, and 10 bases separated the two germline ends. Germline V lookup: CDR1 KGHSH, CDR2 LQKENI. The CDR3 sequence: CASSPAGAYSPLHF. Here the CDR3 DNA reads TGTGCCAGCTCACCAGCAGGAGCGTATTCACCCCTCCACTTT.

This clonotype showed up just a few times. The CDR3 is CASSQGRGLNSYEQYF. CDR3 coding DNA: TGTGCCAGCAGTCAGGGCAGGGGCCTAAACTCCTACGAGCAGTACTTC. V and J are TRBV28 and TRBJ2-7; D may be TRBD1 (6 bases). The germline V gene encodes CDR1 MDHEN and CDR2 SYDVKM. The CDR3 contains 16 residues. V lost 5 bases and J 0 bases, leaving 17 bases between the germline ends.

V is TRBV2 and J is TRBJ2-7; 8 positions agree with TRBD1. The CDR3 has 20 residues. V lost 8 bases, J lost 3 bases, and 27 bases stayed unmatched. The germline V gene has CDR1 SNHLY and CDR2 FYNNEI. Here the CDR3 DNA reads TGTGCCAGCCTTCTCTCTCGGGACAGGCCCCAGAAGCTTATTCTCTACGAGCAGTACTTC. This sequence encodes CASLLSRDRPQKLILYEQYF.

This clonotype was observed many times. V and J are TRBV6-2 or TRBV6-3 and TRBJ2-3; D remains unclear. The V gene lost 4 bases and the J gene lost 0 bases, with 8 bases spanning the gap. In germline, CDR1 is MNHEY, CDR2 SVGEGT. This CDR3 comprises 14 residues. The CDR3 nucleotides read TGTGCCAGCAGTTTGGCATCTAGCACAGATACGCAGTATTTT. Translation gives CASSLASSTDTQYF.

V and J are TRBV6-6 and TRBJ2-7; D possibly corresponds to TRBD2 (5 bases). Germline assignment: CDR1 MNHNY and CDR2 SVGAGI (reference sequence). CDR3 length: 13 residues. Trimming shortened V by 5 bases and J by 6 bases, and 14 bases separated the two germline ends. CDR3 DNA sequence: TGTGCCAGCAGTAACCGGCGGGTGGCCGAGCAGTACTTC. It codes for CASSNRRVAEQYF.

This chain joins TRBV2 and TRBJ2-7; D unclear. Trimming stripped 0 bases from V and 0 bases from J, with 6 bases between. There are 14 residues in the CDR3. Germline CDR1 is SNHLY and CDR2 is FYNNEI. The CDR3 protein is CASSEAWSSYEQYF. CDR3 nucleotides: TGTGCCAGCAGTGAAGCCTGGAGCTCCTACGAGCAGTACTTC.

At least ten counts were recorded for this clonotype. The V gene is TRBV28, the J gene TRBJ1-5; D is unclear. V was cut by 5 bases and J by 6 bases, with 11 bases left in between. Per the germline V gene, CDR1 is MDHEN and CDR2 is SYDVKM. The CDR3 is made up of 13 amino acids. The CDR3 is CASSEGIGQPQHF. The CDR3 region has the DNA TGTGCCAGCAGTGAGGGAATCGGTCAGCCCCAGCATTTT.

This clonotype was seen a few times. The chain uses TRBV27 and TRBJ1-2; D is undetermined. V was cut by 10 bases and J by 6 bases, with 15 bases left in between. The CDR3 covers 12 residues. The germline gives CDR1 MNHEY, CDR2 SMNVEV (reference sequence). For the CDR3, the DNA is TGTGCCACCCCGGCCAAGCAAAATGGCTACACCTTC. Protein product: CATPAKQNGYTF.

The gene calls are TRBV20-1 and TRBJ2-7, with 8 bases that match TRBD2. Germline CDR1 reads DFQATT; CDR2 reads SNEGSKA (reference sequence). Trimming at V came to 6 bases and at J to 2 bases, leaving 9 bases not matched to a gene. The CDR3 spans 14 residues. CDR3: CSARGGREAYEQYF. CDR3 in DNA: TGCAGTGCCAGGGGTGGGCGGGAGGCCTACGAGCAGTACTTC.

CDR3 in amino acids: CASSQDDIGTVGDYGYTF. CDR3 DNA sequence: TGCGCCAGCAGCCAAGATGACATAGGGACAGTCGGAGACTATGGCTACACCTTC. This chain links TRBV4-3 with TRBJ1-2; 7 positions match TRBD1. The CDR3 is 18 residues long. With V trimmed by 0 bases and J by 3 bases, 13 bases remained unmatched. Per the germline V gene, CDR1 is LGHNA and CDR2 is YSLEER.

The sample holds many counts of this clonotype. This chain connects TRBV6-2 or TRBV6-3 to TRBJ2-5, with TRBD2 identical over 7 bases. Unmatched junction bases numbered 7, after V lost 2 bases and J lost 7 bases. Germline V gives CDR1 MNHEY, CDR2 SVGEGT. The CDR3 is 14 residues long. In nucleotides, the CDR3 is TGTGCCAGCAGTTACCCGGGGGGATCAACGACCCAGTACTTC. It is translated as CASSYPGGSTTQYF.

This clonotype was observed at least ten times. The gene calls are TRBV6-2 or TRBV6-3 and TRBJ2-5; D remains unclear. CDR1 and CDR2 from the germline V gene are MNHEY and SVGEGT. This CDR3 has 16 residues. The germline V and J ends were trimmed by 6 bases and 7 bases, with 24 bases remaining between them. CDR3: CASSPPRRTVWWTQYF. The CDR3 DNA sequence: TGTGCCAGCAGCCCCCCCCGACGGACCGTTTGGTGGACCCAGTACTTC.

V usage is TRBV10-3 and J usage is TRBJ1-1, with 7 bases aligning to TRBD1. This CDR3 spans 13 amino acids. Looked up from germline, CDR1 is ENHRY and CDR2 is SYGVKD. V was clipped by 6 bases and J by 5 bases; unmatched bases: 6. Written as DNA, the CDR3 is TGTGCCATCAGAGACAGGGTATATACTGAAGCTTTCTTT. It specifies CAIRDRVYTEAFF.

The chain carries TRBV7-3 and TRBJ2-7; the D gene is possibly TRBD1 (5 bases). Germline V gene sequence: CDR1 SGHTA, CDR2 FQGTGA. The V end lost 6 bases, the J end lost 2 bases, and 29 bases lay between the germline ends. The CDR3 spans 19 residues. The CDR3 sequence is CASSRYPPGEDTETYEQYF. The DNA of the CDR3 is TGTGCCAGCAGTCGTTACCCTCCCGGAGAGGACACTGAAACCTACGAGCAGTACTTC.

The table lists this clonotype with many counts. This rearrangement joins TRBV6-1 to TRBJ2-7; 7 nucleotides agree with TRBD1. There are 15 residues in the CDR3. The germline CDR1 and CDR2 sequences are MNHNS and SASEGT. The V and J ends lost 1 base and 6 bases, in that order; junction bases with no gene match: 9. CDR3 residues: CASSEGSGTAAEQYF. In nucleotides, the CDR3 is TGTGCCAGCAGTGAAGGTTCGGGGACAGCTGCCGAGCAGTACTTC.

This clonotype was recorded many times. V is TRBV29-1 and J is TRBJ2-7, with D unresolved. Trimming removed 4 bases from V and 0 bases from J, with 10 bases in between. The CDR3 loop spans 13 amino acids. The V gene's germline CDR1 is SQVTM and CDR2 ANQGSEA. The CDR3 region is CSVAGQSSYEQYF. Here the CDR3 DNA reads TGCAGCGTTGCAGGCCAGAGCTCCTACGAGCAGTACTTC.